The T cell receptor (beta chain) under discussion was sequenced for a study of OX40 agonist ivuxolimab in advanced cancers. For context, the study as a whole: Ivuxolimab was a fully human IgG2 agonistic monoclonal antibody targeting the costimulatory receptor OX40 (CD134). Intravenous ivuxolimab was administered to patients every 2 weeks at six dose levels: 0.01, 0.1, 0.3, 1.5, 3 and 10 mg/kg. Of the approximately 53 patients in dose escalation, about 19 had hepatocellular carcinoma, about 15 had melanoma, 9 had renal cell carcinoma and 9 had head and neck cancer. In the dose-escalation cohort, 75% to 85% of patients were male, and the mean age was 60 years with a range of about 20 to 80. Prior anti-PD-1, anti-PD-L1 or anti-CTLA-4 therapy was permitted, and less than 45% of dose-escalation patients had received checkpoint inhibitors. Partial responses were achieved by three dose-escalation patients, of whom one had hepatocellular carcinoma and two had cutaneous melanoma. The point of sequencing TCRbeta in the periphery was to test whether ivuxolimab changed TCR sequence diversity and drove clonal T-cell expansion. The monotherapy dose-escalation portion (N ≈ 57 patients) of the phase I ivuxolimab trial is reported in the paper.

Genomic DNA was extracted from sorted cells for sequencing of the TCRbeta CDR3 region. The immunoSEQ Assay was used to sequence the TCRbeta CDR3 regions. This immuneACCESS table, as held by TCRdb, lists in-frame sequences with V and J called but not all clones. Of the missing ones, under half trace to an unresolved V gene in checked studies; the others have no known cause. This sample gives 70,000 or so clones in total; roughly 81% of them show up just once. Together, the top ten hold 15% to 20% of the sample. Patients with autoimmune disease history or receiving systemic immunosuppression were excluded from the trial. Peripheral blood for TCR sequencing was collected from all dose cohorts at baseline, on cycle 4 day 1, and on cycle 7 day 1. Samples were obtained from an open-label, multicenter, first-in-human phase I dose-escalation trial of ivuxolimab. Adults with locally advanced or metastatic melanoma, renal cell carcinoma, hepatocellular carcinoma or head and neck squamous cell carcinoma were enrolled in the trial. Before TCR sequencing, CD4+ T cells and CD8+ T cells were sorted from peripheral blood as separate populations.

In its sample, this clone was seen once. Its binding antigen is unknown. No much larger clone exists at a distance of one base, and base qualities are not known. The CDR3 runs 13 residues from the cysteine to the phenylalanine. The kept DNA is CDR3 alone, 39 bases in frame from the first base. The germline V gene yields SGHRS for CDR1 and YFSETQ for CDR2. Cut back by 2 bases and 9 bases, the V and J ends lie 11 bases apart. Beyond this particular receptor, the publication reports: After ivuxolimab, more expanded clones were found on average in CD8+ T cells than in CD4+ T cells. The antigen specificity of the peripheral T cells that underwent clonal expansion was not determined. At doses from 0.1 to 3.0 mg/kg, clonal expansion was seen in both CD4+ and CD8+ blood T cells between baseline and week 6. In partial responders in the 0.1-3.0 mg/kg groups, normalized peripheral clonal expansion was found to be among the lowest, especially among CD8+ T cells. Low levels of normalized T-cell clonal expansion were also shown by some nonresponding patients.

The sample here was CD4+ or CD8+ T cells sorted from blood, taken in a trial of the OX40 agonist ivuxolimab. The chain joins TRBV5-1 to TRBJ2-2; TRBD2 is a possible D gene, resting on 7 matching bases. The sequence was obtained from an adult with an advanced solid tumor such as melanoma, head and neck, liver or kidney cancer. The CDR3 loop reads CASSFQRDRELFF. The nucleotide sequence is TGCGCCAGCAGCTTTCAGCGGGACAGGGAGCTGTTTTTT.